The 25 T cell receptor beta chains listed next were all sequenced from one sample in a study of blood T cell repertoires in COVID-19 (dated by TCRdb to the early 2020s). Library preparation employed the immunoSEQ multiplex PCR assay. TCRdb holds this immuneACCESS table with in-frame rearrangements only. Some clones are missing; in checked studies, unresolved V genes explain under half, and the rest has no known cause. Present in this sample are about 110,000 clones, nearly 90% of which were seen just once. The top ten clonotypes cover 4% to 5% of the sample. Specimen: peripheral blood. The receptors originated from a human donor in a cohort sampled during active COVID-19.

This chain connects TRBV10-2 to TRBJ1-1, with D possibly matching TRBD1 (5 bases). The CDR3 has 12 residues. Germline values: CDR1 WSHSY, CDR2 SAAADI. V lost 6 bases, J lost 5 bases, and 10 bases lay in between. The CDR3 sequence is CASRGGGTEAFF. DNA of the CDR3: TGCGCCAGCAGGGGGGGAGGTACTGAAGCTTTCTTT.

The chain links TRBV6-2 or TRBV6-3 to TRBJ2-7; tentatively, D is TRBD1 (5 bases). Germline CDR1 reads MNHEY; CDR2 reads SVGEGT. The CDR3 extends over 16 amino acids. V lost 0 bases to trimming and J lost 2 bases, with 14 bases between them. DNA of the CDR3: TGTGCCAGCAGTTACTCAGCGACAGAAATAACCTACGAGCAGTACTTC. Protein: CASSYSATEITYEQYF.

The chain recombines TRBV18 with TRBJ2-3; 12 bases are a match to TRBD1. This CDR3 comprises 16 residues. Trimming removed 4 bases from V and 5 bases from J; junction bases left unmatched: 7. CDR1 and CDR2 (germline): KGHSH, LQKENI. Here the CDR3 DNA reads TGTGCCAGCTCACTCCGGGACAGGGGGCAGCGAGATACGCAGTATTTT. It yields the protein CASSLRDRGQRDTQYF.

The V and J genes are TRBV7-8 and TRBJ1-1; weak D call: TRBD1 (6 bases). This CDR3 has 14 residues. Trimming stripped 0 bases from V and 4 bases from J, with 9 bases between. The germline CDR1 and CDR2 sequences are SGHVS and FQNEAQ. CDR3 amino acids: CASSLARQVTEAFF. The CDR3 coding sequence is TGTGCCAGCAGCTTAGCCCGACAGGTCACTGAAGCTTTCTTT.

This sequence joins TRBV6-2 or TRBV6-3 and TRBJ2-7; D not resolved. Germline loops: CDR1 MNHEY, CDR2 SVGEGT. This CDR3 has 18 amino acids. Trimming removed 2 bases at V and 4 bases at J, with 24 bases between. CDR3: CASSYAIFARTPSYEQYF. The CDR3 DNA is TGTGCCAGCAGTTACGCCATCTTTGCTCGTACTCCTTCTTACGAGCAGTACTTC.

V and J are TRBV27 and TRBJ2-3; 8 positions match TRBD2. V gave up 7 bases and J gave up 5 bases; unmatched junction bases: 2. The CDR3 length is 12 residues. Per the germline V gene, CDR1 is MNHEY and CDR2 is SMNVEV (reference sequence). DNA for the CDR3: TGTGCCAGCACCGGGGGGGGAGATACGCAGTATTTT. Protein product: CASTGGGDTQYF.

V gene TRBV7-9 combines with J gene TRBJ2-3; D perhaps matches TRBD1 (6 bases). The germline V gene has CDR1 SEHNR and CDR2 FQNEAQ (reference sequence). V lost 5 bases to trimming and J lost 4 bases, with 10 bases between them. The CDR3 totals 13 residues. The DNA for the CDR3 is TGTGCCAGCAGCCCATACAGGGCAGATACGCAGTATTTT. The encoded protein is CASSPYRADTQYF.

V gene TRBV7-3 combines with J gene TRBJ2-3; D might be TRBD1 (5 bases). Germline V gives CDR1 SGHTA, CDR2 FQGTGA. Deletions cut 1 base from V and 2 bases from J, with 10 bases between. The CDR3 runs 15 residues. The CDR3 sequence is CASSLRAGITDTQYF. CDR3 in DNA: TGTGCCAGCAGCTTAAGGGCAGGGATCACAGATACGCAGTATTTT.

V is TRBV6-5 and J is TRBJ2-4; maybe TRBD2 (5 bases). Trimming took off 4 bases at V and 0 bases at J, with 13 bases between the two ends. CDR3 length: 16 residues. Germline V lookup: CDR1 MNHEY, CDR2 SVGAGI. The CDR3 is CASSSAAALAKNIQYF. For the CDR3, the DNA is TGTGCCAGCAGTTCCGCAGCGGCGCTAGCCAAAAACATTCAGTACTTC.

The chain is built from TRBV5-1 and TRBJ2-5; 13 nucleotides agree with TRBD2. The CDR3 contains 16 residues. With 4 bases clipped from V and 2 bases from J, the junction kept 5 bases outside the gene matches. Looked up from germline, CDR1 is SGHRS and CDR2 is YFSETQ. DNA of the CDR3: TGCGCCAGCAGCCCAGGACTAGCGGGGGCTCAAGAGACCCAGTACTTC. Translation gives CASSPGLAGAQETQYF.

This sequence joins TRBV5-4 and TRBJ2-5; 12 nucleotides agree with TRBD2. V was pared by 4 bases and J by 4 bases, with 8 bases of the junction left unmatched. This CDR3 is 16 amino acids long. CDR1 is SGHNT, CDR2 YYREEE, per germline (reference sequence). Written as DNA, the CDR3 is TGTGCCAGCAGCGGGAAGCTAGCGGGGGGGCGAGAGACCCAGTACTTC. Translation: CASSGKLAGGRETQYF.

The chain couples TRBV7-9 to TRBJ2-7, with a weak D call TRBD1 (6 bases). The V end lost 5 bases, the J end lost 1 base, and 12 bases lay between the germline ends. Germline-derived CDR1 and CDR2 are SEHNR and FQNEAQ (reference sequence). This CDR3 has 14 residues. Here the CDR3 DNA reads TGTGCCAGCAGCGACTACAGGGATTCCTACGAGCAGTACTTC. This sequence encodes CASSDYRDSYEQYF.

The chain employs TRBV9 and TRBJ2-3, with 8 bases aligning to TRBD2. The V gene end was trimmed by 5 bases and the J gene end by 1 base; junction bases not matched to a gene: 12. The germline V gene has CDR1 SGDLS and CDR2 YYNGEE. The CDR3 runs 17 residues. The CDR3 spells CASSLLSGALGTDTQYF. CDR3 nucleotides: TGTGCCAGCAGTTTGCTTAGCGGGGCCCTCGGCACAGATACGCAGTATTTT.

The rearrangement links TRBV6-5 to TRBJ2-3; a weak D match, TRBD2 (5 bases). Trimming stripped 5 bases from V and 4 bases from J, with 13 bases between. Germline CDR1 is MNHEY and CDR2 is SVGAGI. This CDR3 has 14 residues. CDR3 residues: CASSPRVGADTQYF. In DNA, the CDR3 is TGTGCCAGCAGTCCGCGGGTGGGTGCAGATACGCAGTATTTT.

The V gene is TRBV7-3, the J gene TRBJ2-3; TRBD2 aligns across 10 bases. The junction had 3 bases not matched to a gene; V was cut back by 3 bases and J by 3 bases. The CDR3 loop spans 15 amino acids. The V gene's germline CDR1 is SGHTA and CDR2 FQGTGA. CDR3 bases: TGTGCCAGCAGCTTCAGCGGGGGGGCGACAGATACGCAGTATTTT. As protein: CASSFSGGATDTQYF.

The chain carries TRBV27 and TRBJ1-2; D not resolved. Germline values: CDR1 MNHEY, CDR2 SMNVEV (reference sequence). The CDR3 is 13 amino acids. Trimming removed 3 bases at V and 1 base at J, with 6 bases between. The CDR3 region is CASSFSINYGYTF. Here the CDR3 DNA reads TGTGCCAGCAGTTTTAGTATTAACTATGGCTACACCTTC.

This chain links TRBV19 with TRBJ1-1; 8 nucleotides align to TRBD1. The CDR3 sequence is 14 residues long. Germline values: CDR1 LNHDA, CDR2 SQIVND (reference sequence). The ends lost 5 bases at V and 1 base at J; junction bases unmatched: 3. The CDR3 loop is CASSSTGANTEAFF. The CDR3 DNA is TGTGCCAGTAGTTCGACAGGGGCGAACACTGAAGCTTTCTTT.

CDR3 sequence reads: CASSLSVVKETQYF. The CDR3 DNA sequence: TGTGCCAGCAGCTTGTCGGTAGTTAAAGAGACCCAGTACTTC. The chain joins TRBV7-2 to TRBJ2-5; D not resolved. V dropped 3 bases and J dropped 3 bases, with 11 bases sitting between them. Germline lookup yields CDR1 SGHTA and CDR2 FQGNSA. The length of the CDR3 is 14 residues.

This clone was counted a single time. The V gene is TRBV7-8, the J gene TRBJ1-1; D perhaps matches TRBD1 (5 bases). Germline-derived CDR1 and CDR2 are SGHVS and FQNEAQ. The ends were cut back, 1 base at V and 0 bases at J, with 6 bases in the middle. The CDR3 is made up of 14 amino acids. DNA for the CDR3: TGTGCCAGCAGCTTAGGGACATTGAACACTGAAGCTTTCTTT. As protein: CASSLGTLNTEAFF.

With regard to this clone: An end of the junction does not agree with germline; a read error may underlie this. The chain is built from TRBV7-9 and TRBJ2-5, with 14 bases that match TRBD2. CDR3 size: 12 residues. CDR1 and CDR2 from the germline V gene are SEHNR and FQNEAQ (reference sequence). CDR3 sequence: CASSPGTSGGHF. CDR3 nucleotide sequence: TGTGCCAGCAGCCCCGGGACTAGCGGGGGTCACTTC.

J is TRBJ1-5 and V is TRBV5-8; TRBD1 agrees at 9 bases. Per the germline V gene, CDR1 is SGHTS and CDR2 is YDEGEE. The CDR3 runs to 16 residues. The V gene end was trimmed by 0 bases and the J gene end by 2 bases; junction bases not matched to a gene: 3. DNA for the CDR3: TGTGCCAGCAGCTTGGCGGGACAGGGTGGCAATCAGCCCCAGCATTTT. Translating it yields CASSLAGQGGNQPQHF.

The CDR3 DNA reads TGCAGCGTTGAGGTGACACGTTCTATGAACACTGAAGCTTTCTTT. It is translated as CSVEVTRSMNTEAFF. V and J are TRBV29-1 and TRBJ1-1; D not certain. Germline V gives CDR1 SQVTM, CDR2 ANQGSEA. V was shortened by 3 bases and J by 0 bases, with 14 bases between the two germline ends. This CDR3 has 15 amino acids.

The genes are TRBV5-1 and TRBJ2-5, with 9 bases that match TRBD2. V shed 0 bases and J 5 bases; nucleotides not matched to a gene: 2. The CDR3 runs 14 residues. Germline CDR1 reads SGHRS; CDR2 reads YFSETQ. CDR3 nucleotide sequence: TGCGCCAGCAGCTTGGGTAGCGGGAGTGAGACCCAGTACTTC. Protein sequence: CASSLGSGSETQYF.

This chain joins TRBV7-9 and TRBJ2-7, with D tentatively TRBD1 (5 bases). This CDR3 comprises 15 residues. V shed 4 bases and J shed 2 bases, with 15 bases lying between them. Looked up from germline, CDR1 is SEHNR and CDR2 is FQNEAQ (reference sequence). The CDR3 region is CASSSQGVRPYEQYF. The CDR3, as DNA: TGTGCCAGCAGCTCTCAAGGGGTGCGGCCCTACGAGCAGTACTTC.

The chain links TRBV30 to TRBJ2-2, with D uncertain. V lost 0 bases and J 8 bases, leaving 16 bases between the germline ends. The CDR3 runs 15 residues. CDR1 and CDR2 (germline): GTSNPN, SVGIG (reference sequence). DNA of the CDR3: TGTGCCTGGAGTGTACCTTTTCGCGGCCGTGGGGAGCTGTTTTTT. Amino acids: CAWSVPFRGRGELFF.